What follows is one T cell receptor beta chain and its context. Its antigen remains unknown. Germline V gene sequence: CDR1 MDHEN, CDR2 SYDVKM. Unmatched junction bases numbered 4, after V lost 4 bases and J lost 5 bases. The CDR3 length is 14 residues. This specimen belongs to a study of shared clonotypes between healthy human individuals. Study-level results: A reduction in generation probabilities was seen for non-shared clonotypes relative to those shared by all four donors.

It was CD45RO-negative cells, positively selected for CCR7, that made up naive CD8 cells, with terminally differentiated effector memory CD45RA+ cells excluded. Method: immunoSEQ multiplex PCR; TCRdb's copy keeps in-frame clones and lacks some. The table lists fewer than 1 million clones, 90% to 97% of them singletons, with over 0.2% in the top ten. The chain uses TRBV28 and TRBJ1-2; 10 bases line up with TRBD1. The source is a man aged 25 to 40 in good health. The material sequenced was naive CD8+ T cells sorted from blood. The DNA of the CDR3 is TGTGCCAGCAGTTGGGGACAGGGGTTATATGGCTACACCTTC. Encoded protein: CASSWGQGLYGYTF.